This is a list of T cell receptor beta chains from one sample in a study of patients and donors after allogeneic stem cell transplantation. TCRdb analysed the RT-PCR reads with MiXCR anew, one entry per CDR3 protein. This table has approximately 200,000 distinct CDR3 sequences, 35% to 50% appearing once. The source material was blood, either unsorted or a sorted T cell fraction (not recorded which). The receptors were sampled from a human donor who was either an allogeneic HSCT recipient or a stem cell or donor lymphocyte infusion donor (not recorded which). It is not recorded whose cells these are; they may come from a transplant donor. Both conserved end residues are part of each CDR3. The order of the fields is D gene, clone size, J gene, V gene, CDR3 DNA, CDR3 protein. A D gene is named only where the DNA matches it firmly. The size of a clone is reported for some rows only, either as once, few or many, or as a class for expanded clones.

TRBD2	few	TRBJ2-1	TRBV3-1	TGTGCCAGCAGCCAAGCCCATGGGAGGGATTCCCATGAGCAGTTCTTC	CASSQAHGRDSHEQFF
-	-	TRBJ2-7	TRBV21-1	TGTGCCAGCAGCAGACCGGCCCGGGCCTATCCCTACGAGCAGTACTTC	CASSRPARAYPYEQYF
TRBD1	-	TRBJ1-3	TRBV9	TGTGCCAGCAGTGCACAGGGGGTCCTCTCTGGAAACACCATATATTTT	CASSAQGVLSGNTIYF
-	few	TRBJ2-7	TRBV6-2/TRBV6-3	TGTGCCAGCAGTTACTCTTTTCCTCACGAGCAGTACTTC	CASSYSFPHEQYF
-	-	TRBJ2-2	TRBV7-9	TGTGCCAGCAGCTTTGGAGGAAACACCGGGGAGCTGTTTTTT	CASSFGGNTGELFF
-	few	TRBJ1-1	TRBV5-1	TGCGCCAGCAGGCAAGGGGAGGGGTACACTGAAGCTTTCTTT	CASRQGEGYTEAFF
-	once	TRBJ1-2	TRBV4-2	TGTGCCAGCAGCCAACGAGGGGGGGTTCTCTATGGCTACACCTTC	CASSQRGGVLYGYTF
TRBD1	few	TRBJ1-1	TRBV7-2	TGTGCCAGCAGCCTTATGGGACAGAAGAACACTGAAGCTTTCTTT	CASSLMGQKNTEAFF
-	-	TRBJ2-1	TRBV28	TGTGCCAGCCAGTGGCCTGGCCCGACTTTCAATGAGCAGTTCTTC	CASQWPGPTFNEQFF
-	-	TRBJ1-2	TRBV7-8	TGTGCCAGCAGCTTAGATCTCGTTTTGAACGAGACGGATGGCTACACCTTC	CASSLDLVLNETDGYTF
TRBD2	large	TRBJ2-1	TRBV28	TGTGCCAGCAGTTTGGATCCGACTAGCGGGAGTTACAATGAGCAGTTCTTC	CASSLDPTSGSYNEQFF
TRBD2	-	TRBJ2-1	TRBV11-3	TGTGCCAGCAGCTTAGCTAGCGGGAGAATGTACAATGAGCAGTTCTTC	CASSLASGRMYNEQFF
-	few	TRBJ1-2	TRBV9	TGTGCCAGCAGCGTAGGAGATGACTTCTATGGCTACACCTTC	CASSVGDDFYGYTF
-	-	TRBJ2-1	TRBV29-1	TGCAGCGCTGGGACATTGCTGACAAATGAGCAGTTCTTC	CSAGTLLTNEQFF
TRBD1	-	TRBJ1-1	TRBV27	TGTGCCAGCATCTCCCCGGGACAGAGGGCTTTCTTT	CASISPGQRAFF
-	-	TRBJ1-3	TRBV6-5	TGTGCCAGCAGTCCCAAACCGGGAAGCTCTGGAAACACCATATATTTT	CASSPKPGSSGNTIYF
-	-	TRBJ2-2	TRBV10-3	TGTGCCATCAGTGACGTCACCGGGGAGCTGTTTTTT	CAISDVTGELFF
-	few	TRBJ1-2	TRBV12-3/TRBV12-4	TGTGCCAGCAGTTTAAATCAGGGCGATGGCTACACCTTC	CASSLNQGDGYTF
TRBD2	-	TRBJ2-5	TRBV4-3	TGCGCCAGCAGCCAAGAACTAGCGGGAGGGGTTCACCAAGAGACCCAGTACTTC	CASSQELAGGVHQETQYF
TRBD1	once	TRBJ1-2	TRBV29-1	TGCAGCGTTGAAGATCACGACAGGGGGAATGTCAACTATGGCTACACCTTC	CSVEDHDRGNVNYGYTF
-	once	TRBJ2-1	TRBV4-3	TGCGCCAGCAGCCAAGAGGGCGGAACCTCCTACAATGAGCAGTTCTTC	CASSQEGGTSYNEQFF
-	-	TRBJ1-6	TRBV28	TGTGCCAGCAGTTTACTCCCGGGGCGAAGTTCACCCCTCCACTTT	CASSLLPGRSSPLHF
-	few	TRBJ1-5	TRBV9	TGTGCCAGCAGCCTACAGGGAGGCCCTAATCAGCCCCAGCATTTT	CASSLQGGPNQPQHF
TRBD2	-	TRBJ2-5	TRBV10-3	TGTGCCATCAGTGGTACTAGCGGGAAAGAGACCCAGTACTTC	CAISGTSGKETQYF
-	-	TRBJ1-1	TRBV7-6	TGTGCCAGCAGCTTCGCCTCACTGGAGGTCACTGAAGCTTTCTTT	CASSFASLEVTEAFF
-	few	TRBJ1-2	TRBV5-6	TGTGCCAGCAGCGCGGGACACCCCATTAAGGGCTACACCTTC	CASSAGHPIKGYTF
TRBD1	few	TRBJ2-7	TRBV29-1	TGCAGCGTTGGGACAGGGGGGCTACACGAGCAGTACTTC	CSVGTGGLHEQYF
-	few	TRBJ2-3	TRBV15	TGTGCCACCAGCAGAGAGGGAGTATACACAGATACGCAGTATTTT	CATSREGVYTDTQYF
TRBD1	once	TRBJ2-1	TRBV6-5	TGTGCCAGCAGGACCGACCCGGGACAGGGGTACAATGAGCAGTTCTTC	CASRTDPGQGYNEQFF
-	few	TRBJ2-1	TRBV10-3	TGTGCCATCGGGAACCTAGAGCAGTTCTTC	CAIGNLEQFF
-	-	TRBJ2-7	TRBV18	TGTGCCAGCTCACCATCGGACTACGAGCAGTACTTC	CASSPSDYEQYF
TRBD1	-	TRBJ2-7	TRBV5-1	TGCGCCAGCAGCTCTCCGGGACAGTACGAGCAGTACTTC	CASSSPGQYEQYF
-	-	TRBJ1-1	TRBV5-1	TGCGCCAGCAGCTTAATAGGACAGCTGAACACTGAAGCTTTCTTT	CASSLIGQLNTEAFF
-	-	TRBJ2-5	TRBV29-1	TGCAGCGTTCCGGGCCCAAATCAAGAGACCCAGTACTTC	CSVPGPNQETQYF
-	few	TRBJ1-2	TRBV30	TGTGCCTGGAACAGAGCAACCCCCATAGGCTATGGCTACACCTTC	CAWNRATPIGYGYTF
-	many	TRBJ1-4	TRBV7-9	TGTGCCAGCAGCTTAGAAGGGGGGAATAATGAAAAACTGTTTTTT	CASSLEGGNNEKLFF
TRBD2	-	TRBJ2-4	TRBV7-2	TGTGCCAGCAGCTTAGTAGAAAGCGGGAGGGGACGGGACATTCAGTACTTC	CASSLVESGRGRDIQYF